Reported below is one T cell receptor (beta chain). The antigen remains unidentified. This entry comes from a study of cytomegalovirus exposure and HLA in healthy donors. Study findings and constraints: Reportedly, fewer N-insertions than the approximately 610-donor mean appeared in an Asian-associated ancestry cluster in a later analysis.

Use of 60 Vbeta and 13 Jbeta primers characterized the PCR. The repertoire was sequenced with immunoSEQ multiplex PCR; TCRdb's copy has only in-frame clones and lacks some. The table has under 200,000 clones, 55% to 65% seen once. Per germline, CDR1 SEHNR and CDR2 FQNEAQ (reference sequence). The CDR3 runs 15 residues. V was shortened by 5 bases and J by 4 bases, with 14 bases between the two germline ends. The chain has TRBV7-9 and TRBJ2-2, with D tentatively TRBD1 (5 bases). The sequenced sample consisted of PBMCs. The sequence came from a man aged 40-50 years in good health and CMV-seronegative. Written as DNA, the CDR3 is TGTGCCAGCAGCAAACAATCAGGGTCCACCGGGGAGCTGTTTTTT. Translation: CASSKQSGSTGELFF.